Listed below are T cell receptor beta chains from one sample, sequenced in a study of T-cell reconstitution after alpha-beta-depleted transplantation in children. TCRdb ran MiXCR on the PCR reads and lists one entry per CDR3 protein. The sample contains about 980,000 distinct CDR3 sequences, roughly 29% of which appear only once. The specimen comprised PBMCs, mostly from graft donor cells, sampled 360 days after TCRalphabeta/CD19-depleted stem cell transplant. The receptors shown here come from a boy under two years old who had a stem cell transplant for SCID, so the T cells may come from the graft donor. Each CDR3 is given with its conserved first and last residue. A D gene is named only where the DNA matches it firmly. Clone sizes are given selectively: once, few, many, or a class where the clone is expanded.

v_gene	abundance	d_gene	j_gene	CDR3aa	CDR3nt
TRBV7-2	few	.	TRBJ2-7	CASSLVFDIRSYEQYF	TGTGCCAGCAGCTTAGTGTTCGACATTCGCTCCTACGAGCAGTACTTC
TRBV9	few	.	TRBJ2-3	CASSVTGLPEDTQYF	TGTGCCAGCAGCGTTACAGGGTTGCCGGAAGATACGCAGTATTTT
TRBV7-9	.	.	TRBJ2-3	CASSPEGTTSTDTQYF	TGTGCCAGCAGCCCCGAGGGGACGACTAGCACAGATACGCAGTATTTT
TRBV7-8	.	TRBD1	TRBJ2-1	CASSARTGRYDEQFF	TGTGCCAGCAGCGCTCGGACAGGGAGGTACGATGAGCAGTTCTTC
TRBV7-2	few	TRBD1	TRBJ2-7	CASSSLDRAVQYF	TGTGCCAGCAGCTCCTTGGACAGGGCGGTGCAGTACTTC
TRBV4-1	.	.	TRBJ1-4	CASKASTNEKLFF	TGCGCCAGCAAAGCGTCAACTAATGAAAAACTGTTTTTT
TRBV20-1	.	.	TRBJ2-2	CSARPGGPDTGELFF	TGCAGTGCTAGACCCGGGGGGCCGGACACCGGGGAGCTGTTTTTT
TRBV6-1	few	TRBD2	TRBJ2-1	CASGLAGGPYNEQFF	TGTGCCAGCGGATTAGCGGGGGGACCATACAATGAGCAGTTCTTC
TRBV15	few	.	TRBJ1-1	CATGEGGTEAFF	TGTGCCACCGGGGAAGGGGGGACTGAAGCTTTCTTT
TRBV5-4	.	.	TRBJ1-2	CASSPAGRNYGYTF	TGTGCCAGCAGCCCCGCGGGGCGTAACTATGGCTACACCTTC
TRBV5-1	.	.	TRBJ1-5	CASSLDPGGTQPQHF	TGCGCCAGCAGCTTGGATCCGGGGGGCACACAGCCCCAGCATTTT
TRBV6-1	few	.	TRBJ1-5	CASSKANSPNQPQHF	TGTGCCAGCAGTAAAGCCAACAGTCCCAATCAGCCCCAGCATTTT
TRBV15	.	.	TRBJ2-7	CATSLQGQGPYEQYF	TGTGCCACCAGCCTACAAGGGCAGGGCCCCTACGAGCAGTACTTC
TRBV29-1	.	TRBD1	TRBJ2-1	CSFRGQGIDEQFF	TGCAGCTTCCGGGGACAGGGAATAGATGAGCAGTTCTTC
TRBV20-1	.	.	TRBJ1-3	CSAESRDTGNTIYF	TGCAGTGCTGAAAGTAGGGACACCGGAAACACCATATATTTT
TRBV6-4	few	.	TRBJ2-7	CASSAGGTHSYEQYF	TGTGCCAGCTCCGCTGGAGGGACACACTCCTACGAGCAGTACTTC